This TCR beta chain was captured by sequencing in a study of radiation and T cells in renal cell carcinoma. Study conclusions and caveats: In nephrectomy-only tumors, top 100 clonotypes averaged 43%, versus approximately 50% irradiated. Sampling covered only around 0.98 g of each tumor.

This clone was seen a handful of times. Its target is unknown. Trimming shortened V by 7 bases and J by 1 base, and 11 bases separated the two germline ends. CDR3 length: 13 amino acids. The V gene's germline CDR1 is MNHEY and CDR2 SVGAGI. Treatment specified: treatment-naive control, cytoreductive nephrectomy. This renal cell carcinoma was of the clear cell type. Sequenced control tumors were from more than ten males and a few females, median age approximately 50. Sequenced by immunoSEQ multiplex PCR; TCRdb stores in-frame clones only, minus some. The sample includes around 20,000 clones, over 50% of them seen just once.

V and J are TRBV6-5 and TRBJ2-7, with D tentatively TRBD2 (6 bases). This TCR came from a man aged 50-60 years with renal cell carcinoma. This specimen was tumor tissue, taken from a patient whose treatment was nephrectomy without radiotherapy. CDR3 sequence reads: CASTPGLSYEQYF. The DNA of the CDR3 is TGTGCCAGCACGCCGGGACTTTCCTACGAGCAGTACTTC.